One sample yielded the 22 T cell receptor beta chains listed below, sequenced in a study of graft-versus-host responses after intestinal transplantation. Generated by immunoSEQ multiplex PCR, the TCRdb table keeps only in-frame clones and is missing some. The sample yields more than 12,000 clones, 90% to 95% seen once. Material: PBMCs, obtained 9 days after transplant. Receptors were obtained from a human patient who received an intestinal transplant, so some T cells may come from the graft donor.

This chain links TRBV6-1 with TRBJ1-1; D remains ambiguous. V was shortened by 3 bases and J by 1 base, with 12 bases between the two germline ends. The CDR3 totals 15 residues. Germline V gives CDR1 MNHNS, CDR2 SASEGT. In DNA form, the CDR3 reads TGTGCCAGCAGTGATTTTGTCCTACCGAACACTGAAGCTTTCTTT. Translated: CASSDFVLPNTEAFF.

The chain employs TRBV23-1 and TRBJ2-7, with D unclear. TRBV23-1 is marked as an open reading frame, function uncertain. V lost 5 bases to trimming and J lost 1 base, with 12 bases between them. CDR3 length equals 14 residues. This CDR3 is CASSMGSPSYEQYF. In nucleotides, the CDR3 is TGCGCCAGCAGTATGGGTAGCCCTTCCTACGAGCAGTACTTC.

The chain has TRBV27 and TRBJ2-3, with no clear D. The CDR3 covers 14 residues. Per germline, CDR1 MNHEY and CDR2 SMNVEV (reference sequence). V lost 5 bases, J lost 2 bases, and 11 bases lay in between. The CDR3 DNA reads TGTGCCAGCAGTCCTGACATCTCCACAGATACGCAGTATTTT. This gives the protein CASSPDISTDTQYF.

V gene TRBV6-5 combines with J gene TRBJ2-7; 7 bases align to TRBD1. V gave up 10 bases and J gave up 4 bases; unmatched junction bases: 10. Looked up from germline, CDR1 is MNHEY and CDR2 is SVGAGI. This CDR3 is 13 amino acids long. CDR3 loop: CATVLGQEYEQYF. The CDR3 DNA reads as TGTGCCACCGTCCTTGGACAGGAGTACGAGCAGTACTTC.

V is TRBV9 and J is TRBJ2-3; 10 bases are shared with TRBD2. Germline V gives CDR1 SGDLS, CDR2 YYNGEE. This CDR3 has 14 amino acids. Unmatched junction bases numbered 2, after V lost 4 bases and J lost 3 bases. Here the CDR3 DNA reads TGTGCCAGCAGCCTAGCGGGAGTGACAGATACGCAGTATTTT. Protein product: CASSLAGVTDTQYF.

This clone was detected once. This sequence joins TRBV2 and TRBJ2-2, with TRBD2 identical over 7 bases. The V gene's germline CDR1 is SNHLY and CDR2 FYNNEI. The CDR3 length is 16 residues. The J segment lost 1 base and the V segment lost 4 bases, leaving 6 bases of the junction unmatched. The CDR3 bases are TGTGCCAGCAGTGTGCCTCCTAGCGGGAACACCGGGGAGCTGTTTTTT. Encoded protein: CASSVPPSGNTGELFF.

In nucleotides, the CDR3 is TGCGCCAGCAGCGCGGATTCCTACGAGCAGTACTTC. This codes for CASSADSYEQYF. This sequence joins TRBV5-1 and TRBJ2-7; D ambiguous. Per the germline V gene, CDR1 is SGHRS and CDR2 is YFSETQ. V lost 4 bases and J lost 1, with 6 bases in between. This CDR3 contains 12 residues.

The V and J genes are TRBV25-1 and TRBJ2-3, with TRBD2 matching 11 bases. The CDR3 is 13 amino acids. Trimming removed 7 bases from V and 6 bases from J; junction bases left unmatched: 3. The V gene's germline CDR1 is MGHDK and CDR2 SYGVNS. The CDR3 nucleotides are TGTGCCAGCAATAGCGGGAGGGTTGATACGCAGTATTTT. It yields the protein CASNSGRVDTQYF.

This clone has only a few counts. In DNA form, the CDR3 reads TGCGCCAGCAGCCAAGTCCAAATGCCCTACGAGCAGTACTTC. Translated, it gives CASSQVQMPYEQYF. This chain joins TRBV4-1 and TRBJ2-7; D remains unclear. Germline V gives CDR1 MGHRA, CDR2 YSYEKL. The germline V and J ends were trimmed by 1 base and 2 bases, with 9 bases remaining between them. CDR3 length: 14 amino acids.

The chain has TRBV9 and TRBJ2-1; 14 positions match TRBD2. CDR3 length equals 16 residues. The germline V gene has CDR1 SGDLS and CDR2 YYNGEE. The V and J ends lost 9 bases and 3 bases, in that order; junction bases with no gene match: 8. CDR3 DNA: TGTGCCAACCCCGGACTAGCGGGAGGACTCTACAATGAGCAGTTCTTC. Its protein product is CANPGLAGGLYNEQFF.

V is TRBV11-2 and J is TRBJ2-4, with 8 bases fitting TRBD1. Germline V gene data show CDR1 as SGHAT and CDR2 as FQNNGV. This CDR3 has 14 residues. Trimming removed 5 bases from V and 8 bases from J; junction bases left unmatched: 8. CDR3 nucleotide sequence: TGTGCCAGCAGCCCGAGGACAGGGAATGACATTCAGTACTTC. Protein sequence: CASSPRTGNDIQYF.

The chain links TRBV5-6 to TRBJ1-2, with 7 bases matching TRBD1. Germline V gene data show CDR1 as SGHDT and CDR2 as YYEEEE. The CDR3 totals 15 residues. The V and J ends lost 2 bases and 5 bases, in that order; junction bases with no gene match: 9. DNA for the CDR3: TGTGCCAGCAGCTTATACAGGGGAGGGGTATATGGCTACACCTTC. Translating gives CASSLYRGGVYGYTF.

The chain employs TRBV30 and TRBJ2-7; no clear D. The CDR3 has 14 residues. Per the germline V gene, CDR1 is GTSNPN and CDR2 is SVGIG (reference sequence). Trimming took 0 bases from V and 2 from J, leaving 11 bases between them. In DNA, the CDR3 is TGTGCCTGGAGTGTGATTCTCAGTCCCTACGAGCAGTACTTC. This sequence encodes CAWSVILSPYEQYF.

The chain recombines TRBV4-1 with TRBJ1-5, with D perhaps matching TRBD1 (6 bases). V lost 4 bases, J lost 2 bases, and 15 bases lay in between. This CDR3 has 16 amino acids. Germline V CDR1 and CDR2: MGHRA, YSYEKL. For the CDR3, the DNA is TGCGCCAGCAGCCCTACCCCGGGACACCGCAATCAGCCCCAGCATTTT. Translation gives CASSPTPGHRNQPQHF.

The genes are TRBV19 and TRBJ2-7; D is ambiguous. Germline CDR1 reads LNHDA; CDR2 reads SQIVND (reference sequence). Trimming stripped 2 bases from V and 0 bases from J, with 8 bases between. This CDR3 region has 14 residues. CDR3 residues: CASSIRLSSYEQYF. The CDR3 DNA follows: TGTGCCAGTAGTATACGTTTAAGCTCCTACGAGCAGTACTTC.

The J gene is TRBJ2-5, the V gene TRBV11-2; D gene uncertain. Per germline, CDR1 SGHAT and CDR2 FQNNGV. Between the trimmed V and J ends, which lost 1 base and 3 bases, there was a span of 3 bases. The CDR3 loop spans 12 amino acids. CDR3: CASSLVEETQYF. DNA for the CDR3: TGTGCCAGCAGCTTAGTAGAAGAGACCCAGTACTTC.

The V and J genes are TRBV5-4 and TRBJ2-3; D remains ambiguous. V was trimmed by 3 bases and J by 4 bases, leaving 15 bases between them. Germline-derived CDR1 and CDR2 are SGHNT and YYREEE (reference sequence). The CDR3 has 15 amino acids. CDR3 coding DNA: TGTGCCAGCAGCTCAAGGAGCCTCGGCGCAGATACGCAGTATTTT. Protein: CASSSRSLGADTQYF. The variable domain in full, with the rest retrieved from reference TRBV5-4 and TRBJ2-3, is ETGVTQSPTHLIKTRGQQVTLRCSSQSGHNTVSWYQQALGQGPQFIFQYYREEENGRGNFPPRFSGLQFPNYSSELNVNALELDDSALYLCASSSRSLGADTQYFGPGTRLTVL.

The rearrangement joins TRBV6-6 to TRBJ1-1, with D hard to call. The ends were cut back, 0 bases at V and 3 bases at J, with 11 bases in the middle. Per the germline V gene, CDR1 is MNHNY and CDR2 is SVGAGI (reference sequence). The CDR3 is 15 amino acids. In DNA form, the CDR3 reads TGTGCCAGCAGTTACTCCACGGGCACCTACACTGAAGCTTTCTTT. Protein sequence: CASSYSTGTYTEAFF.

CDR3 nucleotides: TGTGCCAGCAGTTCGGACGCGTATGGCTACACCTTC. Residues: CASSSDAYGYTF. J is TRBJ1-2 and V is TRBV28; D is uncertain. V dropped 4 bases and J dropped 5 bases, with 8 bases sitting between them. The CDR3 has 12 residues. Germline CDR1 reads MDHEN; CDR2 reads SYDVKM.

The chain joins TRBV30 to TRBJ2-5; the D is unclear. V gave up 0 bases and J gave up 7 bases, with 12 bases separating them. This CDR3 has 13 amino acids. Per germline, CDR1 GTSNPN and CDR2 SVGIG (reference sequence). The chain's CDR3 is CAWSVPPGGTQYF. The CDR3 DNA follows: TGTGCCTGGAGTGTACCCCCGGGCGGGACCCAGTACTTC. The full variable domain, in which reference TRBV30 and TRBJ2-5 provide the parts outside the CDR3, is SQTIHQWPATLVQPVGSPLSLECTVEGTSNPNLYWYRQAAGRGLQLLFYSVGIGQISSEVPQNLSASRPQDRQFILSSKKLLLSDSGFYLCAWSVPPGGTQYFGPGTRLLVL.

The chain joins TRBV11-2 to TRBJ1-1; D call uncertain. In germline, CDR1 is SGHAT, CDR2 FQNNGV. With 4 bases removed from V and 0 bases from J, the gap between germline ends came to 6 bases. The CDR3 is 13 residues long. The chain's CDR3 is CASSSKMNTEAFF. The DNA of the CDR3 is TGTGCCAGCAGCTCCAAAATGAACACTGAAGCTTTCTTT.

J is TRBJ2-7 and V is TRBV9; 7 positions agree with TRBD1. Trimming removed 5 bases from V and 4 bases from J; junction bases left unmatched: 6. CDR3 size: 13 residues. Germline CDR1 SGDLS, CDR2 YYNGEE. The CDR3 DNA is TGTGCCAGCAGTCCAACAGGGGAGTACGAGCAGTACTTC. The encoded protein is CASSPTGEYEQYF. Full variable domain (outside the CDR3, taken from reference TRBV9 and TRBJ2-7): DSGVTQTPKHLITATGQRVTLRCSPRSGDLSVYWYQQSLDQGLQFLIQYYNGEERAKGNILERFSAQQFPDLHSELNLSSLELGDSALYFCASSPTGEYEQYFGPGTRLTVT.